The clone carrying this T cell receptor (beta chain) has a handful of counts. The data originate from a study of control samples from healthy donors and cancer patients. The ends lost 0 bases at V and 7 bases at J; junction bases unmatched: 4. CDR3 size: 15 residues. CDR1 is MGHDK and CDR2 is SYGVNS in the germline V gene. TCRdb's table, derived via immunoSEQ multiplex PCR, lists solely in-frame clones and lacks some. Among tens of thousands of clones listed, about four fifths were seen once. The sample was PBMCs. This chain joins TRBV25-1 and TRBJ2-1; the match to TRBD1 covers 9 bases. The TCR comes from a man aged 70-80 years with lung cancer. The chain's CDR3 is CASSEYGTGLNEQFF. The CDR3 DNA sequence: TGTGCCAGCAGTGAATACGGGACAGGGCTGAATGAGCAGTTCTTC.